This T cell receptor beta chain stems from a study of cytomegalovirus exposure and HLA in healthy donors. Looking at the study overall: There were just under 400 genotyped donors. Of these, about 81% fell in the genetic ancestry cluster associated with self-reported Caucasian donors. The study's findings and limits: CMV serostatus was the sole immune exposure information available.

Only a few counts were recorded for this clone. Its matching antigen is unknown. Per germline, CDR1 MDHEN and CDR2 SYDVKM. With V trimmed by 7 bases and J by 2 bases, 13 bases remained unmatched. CDR3 size: 16 residues. The primer mix had 60 Vbeta and 13 Jbeta primers. Source study methods: In a later analysis, the count reached some 83 million unique TCR beta chains, with approximately 11 million shared. Sequenced by immunoSEQ multiplex PCR; TCRdb stores in-frame clones only, minus some. V and J calls and clone size come straight from that table; D and trimming were deduced from the DNA. The repertoire holds under 200,000 clones, with roughly 13% as singletons.

The sample consisted of PBMCs. The receptor was isolated from a man in his forties or fifties in good health and CMV-seropositive. V and J are TRBV28 and TRBJ2-7; 8 nucleotides align to TRBD1. The CDR3 coding sequence is TGTGCCAGCAAAAGAACAGGGGGGATTCGGACCTACGAGCAGTACGTC. It specifies CASKRTGGIRTYEQYV.